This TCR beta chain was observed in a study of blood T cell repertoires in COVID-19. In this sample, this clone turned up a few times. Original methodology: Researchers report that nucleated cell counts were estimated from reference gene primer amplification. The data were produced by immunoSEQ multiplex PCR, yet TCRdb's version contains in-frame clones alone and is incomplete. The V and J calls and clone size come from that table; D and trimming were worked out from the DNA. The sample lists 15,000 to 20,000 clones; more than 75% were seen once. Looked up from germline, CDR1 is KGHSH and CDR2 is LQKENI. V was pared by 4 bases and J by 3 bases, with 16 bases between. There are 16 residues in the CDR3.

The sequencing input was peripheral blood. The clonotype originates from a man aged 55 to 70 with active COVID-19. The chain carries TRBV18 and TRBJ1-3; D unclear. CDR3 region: CASSRPRDNIGNTIYF. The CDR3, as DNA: TGTGCCAGCTCACGACCCCGGGATAATATTGGAAACACCATATATTTT.